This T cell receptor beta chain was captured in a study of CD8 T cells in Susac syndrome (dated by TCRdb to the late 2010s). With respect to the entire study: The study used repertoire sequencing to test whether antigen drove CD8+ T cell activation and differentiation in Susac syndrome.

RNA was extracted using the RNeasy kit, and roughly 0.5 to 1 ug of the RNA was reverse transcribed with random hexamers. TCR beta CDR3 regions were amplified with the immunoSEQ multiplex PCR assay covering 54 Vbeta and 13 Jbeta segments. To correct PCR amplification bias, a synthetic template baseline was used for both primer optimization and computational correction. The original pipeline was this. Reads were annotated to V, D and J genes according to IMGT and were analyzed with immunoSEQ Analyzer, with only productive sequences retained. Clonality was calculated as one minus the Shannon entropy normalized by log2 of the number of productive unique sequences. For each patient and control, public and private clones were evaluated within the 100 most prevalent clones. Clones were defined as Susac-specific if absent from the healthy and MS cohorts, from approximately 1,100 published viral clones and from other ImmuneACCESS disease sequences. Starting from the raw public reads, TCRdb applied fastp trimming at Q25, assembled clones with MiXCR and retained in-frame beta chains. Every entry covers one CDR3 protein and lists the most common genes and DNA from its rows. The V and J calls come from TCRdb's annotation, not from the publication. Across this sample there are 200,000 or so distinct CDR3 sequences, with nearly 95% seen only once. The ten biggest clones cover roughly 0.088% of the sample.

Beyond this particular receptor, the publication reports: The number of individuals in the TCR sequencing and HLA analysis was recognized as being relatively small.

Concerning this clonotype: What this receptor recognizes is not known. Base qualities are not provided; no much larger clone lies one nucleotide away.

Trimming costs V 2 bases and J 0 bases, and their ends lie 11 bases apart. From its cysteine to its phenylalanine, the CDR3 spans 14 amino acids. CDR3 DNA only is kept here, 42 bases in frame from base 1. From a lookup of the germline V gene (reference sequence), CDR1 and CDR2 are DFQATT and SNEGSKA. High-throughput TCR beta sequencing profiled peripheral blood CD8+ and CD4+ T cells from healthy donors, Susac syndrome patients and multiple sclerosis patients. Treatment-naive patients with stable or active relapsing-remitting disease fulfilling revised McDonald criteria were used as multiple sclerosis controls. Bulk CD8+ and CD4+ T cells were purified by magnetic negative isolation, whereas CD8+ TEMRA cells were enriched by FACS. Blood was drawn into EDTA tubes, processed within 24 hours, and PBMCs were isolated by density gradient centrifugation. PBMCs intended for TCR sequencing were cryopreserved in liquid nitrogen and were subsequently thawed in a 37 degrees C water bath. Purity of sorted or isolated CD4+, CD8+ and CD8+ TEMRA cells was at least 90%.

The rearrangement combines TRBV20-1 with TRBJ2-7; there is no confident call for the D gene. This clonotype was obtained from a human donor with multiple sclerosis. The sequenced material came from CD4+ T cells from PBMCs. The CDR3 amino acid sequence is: CSARLHPSSYEQYF. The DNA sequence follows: TGCAGTGCTAGATTGCACCCCAGCTCCTACGAGCAGTACTTC.